This entry lists 22 T cell receptor beta chains sequenced from one sample in a study of cytomegalovirus exposure and HLA in healthy donors (dated by TCRdb to between 2016 and 2019). Libraries were prepared through the immunoSEQ multiplex PCR assay. Entries here come from immuneACCESS through TCRdb and include only in-frame sequences with V and J called. Some clones fail to appear in such tables; in the studies checked, an unresolved V gene covers under half of the shortfall, and the cause of the remainder is unknown. Counted in this sample were some 100,000 clones; roughly 90% of them appeared once. About 2% of the sample belongs to the ten largest clones. The sample taken for sequencing was PBMCs. All receptors derive from a woman between 18 and 30 years old in good health and CMV-seronegative.

This clone was detected a few times. This sequence joins TRBV7-8 and TRBJ2-1; TRBD1 might be the D (5 bases). The CDR3 contains 14 residues. V was cut by 3 bases and J by 5 bases, with 11 bases left in between. Germline CDR1 is SGHVS and CDR2 is FQNEAQ. CDR3 coding DNA: TGTGCCAGCAGCTTCCAGGGTTGGGACAATGAGCAGTTCTTC. Translation: CASSFQGWDNEQFF.

This chain uses TRBV9 with TRBJ1-2; maybe TRBD1 (6 bases). Germline V gene data show CDR1 as SGDLS and CDR2 as YYNGEE. This CDR3 has 20 amino acids. Trimming cost V 2 bases and J 2 bases, with 28 bases left between them. The CDR3 nucleotides are TGTGCCAGCAGCGTCCGGCTCGAGGACAGAGGAAGTAGGGGGAACTATGGCTACACCTTC. Its protein is CASSVRLEDRGSRGNYGYTF.

The CDR3 DNA sequence: TGTGCCAGCAGTGACCACCTACTAGCGGGGGGTTACACCGGGGAGCTGTTTTTT. This codes for CASSDHLLAGGYTGELFF. V and J are TRBV6-4 and TRBJ2-2, with 12 bases matching TRBD2. J was trimmed by 3 bases and V by 2 bases; bases with no gene match: 7. The length of the CDR3 is 18 residues. CDR1 is MRHNA, CDR2 SNTAGT, per germline.

J is TRBJ1-1 and V is TRBV11-2; unclear D gene. Trimming stripped 5 bases from V and 5 bases from J, with 9 bases between. CDR1 is SGHAT, CDR2 FQNNGV, per germline. The CDR3 is 12 amino acids. DNA of the CDR3: TGTGCCAGCAGCAGAGGAGAAACTGAAGCTTTCTTT. Translating gives CASSRGETEAFF.

The chain joins TRBV28 to TRBJ2-3, with TRBD2 identical over 9 bases. The CDR3 covers 14 residues. V dropped 6 bases and J dropped 4; count of bases not matched to a gene: 5. Germline CDR1 reads MDHEN; CDR2 reads SYDVKM. The CDR3 DNA sequence: TGTGCCAGCAGACGTAGCGGGAGCCCAGATACGCAGTATTTT. Amino acids: CASRRSGSPDTQYF.

The chain uses TRBV7-9 and TRBJ2-7; 7 bases fit TRBD2. CDR1 SEHNR and CDR2 FQNEAQ come from the germline V gene (reference sequence). The CDR3 sequence is 13 residues long. Germline trimming cut 6 bases from V and 2 bases from J; bases unmatched to any gene: 4. For the CDR3, the DNA is TGTGCCAGCAGGAGGGAGGGAGCCTACGAGCAGTACTTC. This gives the protein CASRREGAYEQYF.

The chain combines TRBV28 with TRBJ2-7; D not resolved. Germline loops: CDR1 MDHEN, CDR2 SYDVKM. Between the trimmed V and J ends, which lost 3 bases and 0 bases, there was a span of 9 bases. The CDR3 loop spans 14 amino acids. CDR3 residues: CASSLPMSSYEQYF. CDR3 bases: TGTGCCAGCAGTTTGCCAATGAGCTCCTACGAGCAGTACTTC.

The chain combines TRBV28 with TRBJ2-7; D possibly corresponds to TRBD2 (6 bases). The CDR3 runs to 13 residues. From germline, CDR1 is MDHEN and CDR2 SYDVKM. Trimming took off 5 bases at V and 0 bases at J, with 8 bases between the two ends. In DNA form, the CDR3 reads TGTGCCAGCAGTCCCGGGAGCTCCTACGAGCAGTACTTC. The encoded protein is CASSPGSSYEQYF. The full variable domain, rest sourced from reference TRBV28 and TRBJ2-7, is DVKVTQSSRYLVKRTGEKVFLECVQDMDHENMFWYRQDPGLGLRLIYFSYDVKMKEKGDIPEGYSVSREKKERFSLILESASTNQTSMYLCASSPGSSYEQYFGPGTRLTVT.

The rearrangement joins TRBV5-4 to TRBJ2-2; 7 nucleotides agree with TRBD1. The CDR3 loop spans 15 amino acids. CDR1 and CDR2 (germline): SGHNT, YYREEE (reference sequence). The ends lost 0 bases at V and 4 bases at J; junction bases unmatched: 3. CDR3 protein: CASSLAGQFTGELFF. CDR3 nucleotide sequence: TGTGCCAGCAGCTTGGCGGGACAGTTCACCGGGGAGCTGTTTTTT.

This chain links TRBV4-2 with TRBJ2-4; 14 nucleotides align to TRBD2. CDR1 and CDR2 (germline): LGHNA, YNFKEQ. The CDR3 covers 19 residues. V shed 0 bases, J shed 0 bases, and the junction held 4 bases outside the gene matches. CDR3 nucleotides: TGTGCCAGCAGCCAAGACCCGGGACTAGCGGGGGTAGCCAAAAACATTCAGTACTTC. This encodes CASSQDPGLAGVAKNIQYF.

The J gene is TRBJ2-3, the V gene TRBV11-3; D unclear. This CDR3 spans 13 amino acids. Germline CDR1 reads SGHNT; CDR2 reads YENEEA. V was pared by 5 bases and J by 6 bases, with 12 bases between. In DNA, the CDR3 is TGTGCCAGCAGCCCCTATGGTTCTGATACGCAGTATTTT. Encoded protein: CASSPYGSDTQYF.

The genes are TRBV7-9 and TRBJ2-3; TRBD1 agrees at 9 bases. The CDR3 consists of 13 residues. The germline V gene encodes CDR1 SEHNR and CDR2 FQNEAQ (reference sequence). Trimming at V came to 7 bases and at J to 3 bases, leaving 2 bases not matched to a gene. CDR3 sequence: CASTGTGTDTQYF. The CDR3 nucleotides are TGTGCCAGCACTGGGACAGGGACAGATACGCAGTATTTT.

The chain carries TRBV6-1 and TRBJ1-2; D may be TRBD1 (5 bases). Germline CDR1 is MNHNS and CDR2 is SASEGT. The CDR3 sequence is 14 residues long. Trimming removed 2 bases from V and 2 bases from J, with 9 bases in between. The DNA for the CDR3 is TGTGCCAGCAGTGAACAGGGTTCCAACTATGGCTACACCTTC. This gives the protein CASSEQGSNYGYTF.

The CDR3 here is CASTEEETQYF. CDR3 sequence (DNA): TGCGCCAGCACGGAGGAAGAGACCCAGTACTTC. The rearrangement joins TRBV5-1 to TRBJ2-5, with a tentative D call TRBD2 (5 bases). CDR1 is SGHRS, CDR2 YFSETQ, per germline. With 6 bases removed from V and 3 bases from J, the gap between germline ends came to 6 bases. CDR3 length equals 11 residues.

V is TRBV4-3 and J is TRBJ2-5; 7 positions agree with TRBD1. V gave up 5 bases and J gave up 4 bases; unmatched junction bases: 4. Germline assignment: CDR1 LGHNA and CDR2 YSLEER. This CDR3 has 13 residues. The CDR3 DNA follows: TGCGCCAGCAGCGGGTCAGGGGGAGAGACCCAGTACTTC. Protein product: CASSGSGGETQYF.

This chain joins TRBV7-9 and TRBJ2-3; TRBD2 might be the D (6 bases). Deletions cut 1 base from V and 4 bases from J, with 9 bases between. This CDR3 spans 14 amino acids. CDR1 SEHNR and CDR2 FQNEAQ come from the germline V gene (reference sequence). CDR3 DNA sequence: TGTGCCAGCAGCTTAGAACTAGCTGCAGATACGCAGTATTTT. As protein: CASSLELAADTQYF.

The V call is TRBV27, the J call TRBJ2-1, with 8 nucleotides matching TRBD2. The CDR3 spans 16 residues. Germline V CDR1 and CDR2: MNHEY, SMNVEV (reference sequence). The V and J ends lost 7 bases and 13 bases, in that order; junction bases with no gene match: 21. The CDR3 bases are TGTGCCAGCATCGCGCAGATCGGGTCGGGGGGGCGGTTACAGTTCTTC. Its protein product is CASIAQIGSGGRLQFF.

The chain is built from TRBV30 and TRBJ1-1; D not resolved. CDR1 and CDR2 (germline): GTSNPN, SVGIG (reference sequence). The CDR3 is 11 residues long. Trimming cost V 2 bases and J 6 bases, with 7 bases left between them. The CDR3 is CAWSLRAEAFF. The CDR3 nucleotides read TGTGCCTGGAGTCTTCGCGCTGAAGCTTTCTTT.

The gene calls are TRBV2 and TRBJ2-1; 8 positions agree with TRBD1. This CDR3 has 14 amino acids. With V trimmed by 1 base and J by 7 bases, 3 bases remained unmatched. Germline-derived CDR1 and CDR2 are SNHLY and FYNNEI. DNA of the CDR3: TGTGCCAGCAGTGAAGGGACAGGGCGAAATGAGCAGTTCTTC. Encoded protein: CASSEGTGRNEQFF.

The chain recombines TRBV5-6 with TRBJ2-7; perhaps TRBD1 as D (6 bases). The germline V and J ends were trimmed by 4 bases and 4 bases, with 15 bases remaining between them. The V gene's germline CDR1 is SGHDT and CDR2 YYEEEE. This CDR3 contains 14 residues. The CDR3 nucleotides are TGTGCCAGCAGCCTTAATTACGGACAGTACGAGCAGTACTTC. It codes for CASSLNYGQYEQYF.

The chain joins TRBV4-3 to TRBJ1-2; D may be TRBD1 (5 bases). The CDR3 has 17 residues. The germline CDR1 and CDR2 sequences are LGHNA and YSLEER. Trimming took off 4 bases at V and 0 bases at J, with 18 bases between the two ends. Here the CDR3 reads CASSPAYGGTTNYGYTF. CDR3 nucleotides: TGCGCCAGCAGCCCGGCATACGGGGGAACCACTAACTATGGCTACACCTTC.

This clone was observed once. V usage is TRBV5-1 and J usage is TRBJ1-4; 7 bases are a match to TRBD1. The CDR3 consists of 16 residues. CDR1 is SGHRS, CDR2 YFSETQ, per germline. With 4 bases clipped from V and 0 bases from J, the junction kept 6 bases outside the gene matches. DNA for the CDR3: TGCGCCAGCAGCCCGGGACAGCTAGCAACTAATGAAAAACTGTTTTTT. It codes for CASSPGQLATNEKLFF.